The 28 T cell receptor beta chains below come from one sample, sequenced in a study of T cell changes during pregnancy in multiple sclerosis. TCRdb's table, derived via immunoSEQ multiplex PCR, lists solely in-frame clones and lacks some. The table records some 60,000 clones, approximately 90% of them present only once. The specimen comprised peripheral blood, sampled after pregnancy. The receptors derive from a female donor with multiple sclerosis, enrolled in a pregnancy study.

The CDR3: CASSLRGGALEQYF. CDR3 bases: TGTGCCAGCAGCTTGAGGGGGGGGGCCCTCGAGCAGTACTTC. The chain carries TRBV7-2 and TRBJ2-7; D possibly corresponds to TRBD2 (7 bases). Germline V CDR1 and CDR2: SGHTA, FQGNSA. The CDR3 loop spans 14 amino acids. The ends were cut back, 3 bases at V and 6 bases at J, with 15 bases in the middle.

V and J are TRBV19 and TRBJ1-1; no clear D gene. The germline CDR1 and CDR2 sequences are LNHDA and SQIVND (reference sequence). The CDR3 is made up of 15 amino acids. The germline V and J ends were trimmed by 2 bases and 0 bases, with 10 bases remaining between them. The CDR3 DNA reads TGTGCCAGTAGTATATGGGCAGCTATGAACACTGAAGCTTTCTTT. Protein: CASSIWAAMNTEAFF. Variable domain in full (rest from reference TRBV19 and TRBJ1-1): DGGITQSPKYLFRKEGQNVTLSCEQNLNHDAMYWYRQDPGQGLRLIYYSQIVNDFQKGDIAEGYSVSREKKESFPLTVTSAQKNPTAFYLCASSIWAAMNTEAFFGQGTRLTVV.

The rearrangement uses TRBV6-6 and TRBJ1-4; tentatively, D is TRBD1 (6 bases). Germline loops: CDR1 MNHNY, CDR2 SVGAGI (reference sequence). The V end was cut by 8 bases, the J end by 11 bases, with 24 bases between. The CDR3 is 15 amino acids. The CDR3 nucleotides are TGTGCCAGCTCGGGGGGGCAGGGCTACCGCTTGAAACTGTTTTTT. It is translated as CASSGGQGYRLKLFF.

V gene TRBV6-4 combines with J gene TRBJ1-1, with unresolved D. This CDR3 region has 10 residues. Trimming shortened V by 3 bases and J by 11 bases, and 7 bases separated the two germline ends. Germline CDR1 and CDR2: MRHNA and SNTAGT. The CDR3: CASSDSRAFF. The CDR3 DNA sequence: TGTGCCAGCAGTGATTCTAGGGCTTTCTTT.

In its sample, this clone was seen once. The chain employs TRBV7-2 and TRBJ2-3; 10 bases map to TRBD2. There are 16 residues in the CDR3. CDR1 and CDR2 (germline): SGHTA, FQGNSA. V was pared by 0 bases and J by 1 base, with 1 base of the junction left unmatched. CDR3 sequence reads: CASSLASGGRTDTQYF. The CDR3 bases are TGTGCCAGCAGCTTAGCTAGCGGGGGGCGCACAGATACGCAGTATTTT.

This clone has only one observation. The V call is TRBV5-1, the J call TRBJ2-7, with TRBD2 matching over 8 bases. V shed 4 bases, J shed 2 bases, and the junction held 2 bases outside the gene matches. In germline, CDR1 is SGHRS, CDR2 YFSETQ. CDR3 length: 13 amino acids. In nucleotides, the CDR3 is TGCGCCAGCAGCGAGCGGGGGACCTACGAGCAGTACTTC. The encoded protein is CASSERGTYEQYF.

The chain carries TRBV18 and TRBJ1-1; TRBD1 matches at 7 bases. The CDR3 consists of 14 residues. Germline values: CDR1 KGHSH, CDR2 LQKENI. V gave up 5 bases and J gave up 4 bases; unmatched junction bases: 7. CDR3 DNA: TGTGCCAGCTCATCTAACAGGGGAAGCACTGAAGCTTTCTTT. It translates to CASSSNRGSTEAFF.

V gene TRBV7-6 combines with J gene TRBJ2-7, with 7 bases lining up with TRBD2. CDR1 is SGHVS and CDR2 is FNYEAQ in the germline V gene. The junction had 11 bases not matched to a gene; V was cut back by 1 base and J by 5 bases. CDR3 length equals 16 residues. CDR3 residues: CASSLGGGSVRNEQYF. CDR3 sequence (DNA): TGTGCCAGCAGCTTAGGCGGGGGTTCGGTACGTAACGAGCAGTACTTC.

The chain joins TRBV7-2 to TRBJ1-2; no definite D call. The CDR3 runs to 14 residues. V lost 1 base and J 3 bases, leaving 9 bases between the germline ends. CDR1 is SGHTA and CDR2 is FQGNSA in the germline V gene. CDR3 in amino acids: CASSLDSGDYGYTF. CDR3 sequence (DNA): TGTGCCAGCAGCTTAGATTCAGGTGACTATGGCTACACCTTC.

This chain connects TRBV7-8 to TRBJ2-3; 7 bases agree with TRBD1. Germline V lookup: CDR1 SGHVS, CDR2 FQNEAQ. CDR3 length equals 13 residues. With 3 bases clipped from V and 14 bases from J, the junction kept 11 bases outside the gene matches. The CDR3 region is CASSFDRDRVLYF. In DNA form, the CDR3 reads TGTGCCAGCAGCTTCGACCGGGACAGAGTTTTGTATTTT.

This chain joins TRBV19 and TRBJ2-7, with D perhaps TRBD1 (6 bases). The CDR3 contains 14 residues. The V end lost 3 bases, the J end lost 3 bases, and 12 bases lay between the germline ends. The germline V gene encodes CDR1 LNHDA and CDR2 SQIVND (reference sequence). The CDR3 region has the DNA TGTGCCAGTAGTATTGGCTTAGGGGGCTACGAGCAGTACTTC. Encoded protein: CASSIGLGGYEQYF.

This chain uses TRBV5-1 with TRBJ1-4; D is perhaps TRBD1 (6 bases). Trimming removed 1 base at V and 8 bases at J, with 12 bases between. This CDR3 is built from 14 residues. Per germline, CDR1 SGHRS and CDR2 YFSETQ. CDR3 DNA sequence: TGCGCCAGCAGCTTGCAGGGGAGTGAGGAAAAACTGTTTTTT. This sequence encodes CASSLQGSEEKLFF.

This clone has just one count. This sequence joins TRBV7-3 and TRBJ2-3; 7 nucleotides match TRBD2. The junction had 12 bases not matched to a gene; V was cut back by 2 bases and J by 4 bases. Germline V lookup: CDR1 SGHTA, CDR2 FQGTGA. The CDR3 is 17 residues long. The CDR3 protein is CASSLPRAGRGPDTQYF. Here the CDR3 DNA reads TGTGCCAGCAGCTTACCCCGAGCGGGGAGGGGTCCAGATACGCAGTATTTT.

The chain joins TRBV2 to TRBJ1-2; no firm D call. The germline V gene encodes CDR1 SNHLY and CDR2 FYNNEI. V was clipped by 1 base and J by 3 bases, with 6 bases between them. The CDR3 totals 13 residues. This chain's CDR3 is CASSEGKHYGYTF. The DNA for the CDR3 is TGTGCCAGCAGTGAAGGAAAGCACTATGGCTACACCTTC.

The sample holds one count of this clone. V usage is TRBV4-3 and J usage is TRBJ1-5; 7 bases are shared with TRBD1. V was pared by 0 bases and J by 5 bases, with 7 bases of the junction left unmatched. CDR1 is LGHNA and CDR2 is YSLEER in the germline V gene. CDR3 length: 16 amino acids. The CDR3 here is CASSQDWRQGHQPQHF. For the CDR3, the DNA is TGCGCCAGCAGCCAAGATTGGCGACAGGGACATCAGCCCCAGCATTTT.

The chain is built from TRBV18 and TRBJ2-3; D is ambiguous. This CDR3 has 13 residues. Germline assignment: CDR1 KGHSH and CDR2 LQKENI. Deletions cut 0 bases from V and 6 bases from J, with 7 bases between. CDR3 nucleotides: TGTGCCAGCTCACCACCGGAGAGGGATACGCAGTATTTT. As protein: CASSPPERDTQYF. The variable domain in full, completed from reference TRBV18 and TRBJ2-3, reads NAGVMQNPRHLVRRRGQEARLRCSPMKGHSHVYWYRQLPEEGLKFMVYLQKENIIDESGMPKERFSAEFPKEGPSILRIQQVVRGDSAAYFCASSPPERDTQYFGPGTRLTVL.

The chain couples TRBV7-9 to TRBJ1-5; 9 bases match TRBD1. CDR1 is SEHNR and CDR2 is FQNEAQ in the germline V gene (reference sequence). With 5 bases clipped from V and 4 bases from J, the junction kept 3 bases outside the gene matches. CDR3 length equals 14 residues. The CDR3, as DNA: TGTGCCAGCAGCCGGACAGGGGATAATCAGCCCCAGCATTTT. Its translation is CASSRTGDNQPQHF.

The chain carries TRBV7-3 and TRBJ2-5; possible D gene TRBD1, 6 bases. The CDR3 is 16 residues long. The germline V and J ends were trimmed by 3 bases and 4 bases, with 18 bases remaining between them. The V gene's germline CDR1 is SGHTA and CDR2 FQGTGA. Written as DNA, the CDR3 is TGTGCCAGCAGCTTTGGGCCAGGACAGTGGCCAGAGACCCAGTACTTC. Encoded protein: CASSFGPGQWPETQYF.

This clone was seen more than once but under ten times. The chain's CDR3 is CASRATGNTEAFF. DNA for the CDR3: TGTGCCAGCAGAGCGACAGGGAACACTGAAGCTTTCTTT. The chain links TRBV2 to TRBJ1-1, with D possibly matching TRBD1 (6 bases). The CDR3 extends over 13 amino acids. CDR1 is SNHLY, CDR2 FYNNEI, per germline. Trimming took 6 bases from V and 1 from J, leaving 9 bases between them.

This clone was observed once. The genes are TRBV27 and TRBJ2-3; 9 bases match TRBD1. CDR1 and CDR2 from the germline V gene are MNHEY and SMNVEV (reference sequence). CDR3 size: 16 residues. V shed 3 bases, J shed 3 bases, and the junction held 7 bases outside the gene matches. CDR3 coding DNA: TGTGCCAGCAGTTTTTTCGGGACAGGGCTGACAGATACGCAGTATTTT. Protein product: CASSFFGTGLTDTQYF.

This clone appeared a single time. The rearrangement joins TRBV28 to TRBJ2-7, with TRBD2 matching over 7 bases. Germline CDR1 is MDHEN and CDR2 is SYDVKM. Germline trimming cut 5 bases from V and 12 bases from J; bases unmatched to any gene: 10. There are 12 residues in the CDR3. The CDR3 protein is CASSPSGLAPYF. CDR3 in DNA: TGTGCCAGCAGTCCTAGCGGCCTAGCTCCGTACTTC.

The chain links TRBV9 to TRBJ2-5; 7 bases are shared with TRBD2. Germline values: CDR1 SGDLS, CDR2 YYNGEE. Trimming at V came to 4 bases and at J to 5 bases, leaving 14 bases not matched to a gene. The CDR3 has 16 residues. The CDR3 spells CASSPRTGLTAETQYF. The CDR3 DNA follows: TGTGCCAGCAGCCCCCGAACGGGACTAACGGCGGAGACCCAGTACTTC.

This chain links TRBV6-1 with TRBJ2-1, with TRBD1 matching 7 bases. The CDR3 spans 14 residues. The ends lost 6 bases at V and 1 base at J; junction bases unmatched: 3. Germline-derived CDR1 and CDR2 are MNHNS and SASEGT. CDR3 in amino acids: CASRRQGSYNEQFF. For the CDR3, the DNA is TGTGCCAGCAGGCGACAGGGATCCTACAATGAGCAGTTCTTC.

The rearrangement uses TRBV6-6 and TRBJ2-7, with a tentative D call TRBD2 (5 bases). The CDR3 contains 16 residues. Trimming removed 0 bases at V and 0 bases at J, with 12 bases between. Germline V gene sequence: CDR1 MNHNY, CDR2 SVGAGI (reference sequence). This chain's CDR3 is CASSYSRTSPSYEQYF. In nucleotides, the CDR3 is TGTGCCAGCAGTTACTCCCGGACTTCTCCCTCCTACGAGCAGTACTTC.

This chain uses TRBV18 with TRBJ2-1; tentatively, D is TRBD2 (7 bases). The V gene lost 3 bases and the J gene lost 2 bases, with 20 bases spanning the gap. The CDR3 runs 18 residues. CDR1 KGHSH and CDR2 LQKENI come from the germline V gene. This CDR3 reads CASSPRGGLPPTYNEQFF. CDR3 bases: TGTGCCAGCTCACCGAGGGGGGGTTTGCCCCCCACCTACAATGAGCAGTTCTTC. The whole variable domain, filled in from reference TRBV18 and TRBJ2-1, reads NAGVMQNPRHLVRRRGQEARLRCSPMKGHSHVYWYRQLPEEGLKFMVYLQKENIIDESGMPKERFSAEFPKEGPSILRIQQVVRGDSAAYFCASSPRGGLPPTYNEQFFGPGTRLTVL.

This chain links TRBV7-2 with TRBJ2-1; weak D call: TRBD2 (6 bases). The CDR3 extends over 18 amino acids. Trimming left V 5 bases short and J 8 bases short, with 28 bases between. The germline V gene encodes CDR1 SGHTA and CDR2 FQGNSA. CDR3 sequence (DNA): TGTGCCAGCAGCGCGTCACTCCTCGGGACCCACGGGAGCGATGAGCAGTTCTTC. Translation: CASSASLLGTHGSDEQFF.

The chain recombines TRBV7-3 with TRBJ2-1; D might be TRBD1 (8 bases). V lost 5 bases and J lost 7, with 18 bases in between. CDR1 and CDR2 from the germline V gene are SGHTA and FQGTGA. The CDR3 is 15 residues long. CDR3 nucleotides: TGTGCCAGCAGCAATCAGGGGGCGCGGGGGAATGAGCAGTTCTTC. Amino acid sequence: CASSNQGARGNEQFF.

This chain uses TRBV2 with TRBJ1-6; no clear D gene. Germline values: CDR1 SNHLY, CDR2 FYNNEI. The CDR3 runs 15 residues. Trimming took off 3 bases at V and 4 bases at J, with 10 bases between the two ends. The CDR3 here is CASSDGGSYNSPLHF. The CDR3 DNA sequence: TGTGCCAGCAGTGATGGCGGGAGTTATAATTCACCCCTCCACTTT.